The clone carrying this TCR beta chain was seen many times. This specimen comes from a study of T cells in Graves' hyperthyroidism and ophthalmopathy. TCR beta CDR3 region amplification was performed from RNA transcripts. In the first-round RT-PCR of the TCR CDR3, the HTBI primer set was used. Each CDR3 protein gets one entry after TCRdb re-called the multiplex PCR reads with MiXCR. The data show approximately 380,000 distinct CDR3 sequences, with approximately 19% seen just once and about 4% held by the top ten. Trimming at V came to 4 bases and at J to 3 bases, leaving 5 bases not matched to a gene. There are 13 residues in the CDR3. CDR1 is SQVTM and CDR2 is ANQGSEA in the germline V gene. A lack of ophthalmopathy progression within 18 months defined stable Graves' hyperthyroidism. Patients having uncontrolled infection, another autoimmune disease, pregnancy or lactation were not included. Diagnoses were established using clinical symptoms, serum thyroxine and TRAb, thyroid ultrasound and orbital computed tomography.

The receptor's source is a woman between 18 and 29 years old with Graves' hyperthyroidism. The specimen sequenced was blood. The V gene is TRBV29-1, the J gene TRBJ1-2, with 7 bases lining up with TRBD1. CDR3 in amino acids: CSVGGQAYYGYTF. The CDR3 DNA reads as TGCAGCGTTGGTGGACAGGCGTACTATGGCTACACCTTC.